This paragraph reports one TCR beta chain. At one end the junction does not follow the germline gene, possibly because of a read error. From germline, CDR1 is SGHTA and CDR2 FQGNSA. The CDR3 sequence is 15 residues long. The data originate from a study of tumor and adjacent non-tumor tissue in lung cancer. No cell sorting was done before RNA was extracted from the tissue. A modified ARM-PCR protocol with three rounds of nested PCR amplified TCRbeta. From the multiplex PCR reads, TCRdb called clonotypes with MiXCR, one entry per CDR3 protein. Here the sample spans more than 95,000 distinct CDR3 sequences, over 65% being singletons.

Sequenced input: lung tumor tissue. The chain uses TRBV7-2 and TRBJ2-3, with D uncertain. The TCR originated in a man aged 25-40 years with non-small cell lung cancer. This CDR3 reads CASSFYDPGTVTQYF. The CDR3 coding sequence is TGTGCCAGCAGCTTTTATGATCCGGGCACAGTTACGCAGTATTTT.